This TCR beta chain was identified in a study of Graves' ophthalmopathy and Graves' hyperthyroidism. Notes on the study in general: In separating ophthalmopathy from stable hyperthyroidism, a 13-signature model achieved roughly 87% sensitivity and about 80% specificity.

With respect to this clonotype: The antigen remains unidentified.

RNA transcripts yielded amplified TCR beta CDR3 regions. HTBI primers were employed in first-round RT-PCR, then a second-round multiplex PCR followed. TCRdb fed the multiplex PCR reads into MiXCR, producing one record per CDR3 protein. There are about 600,000 distinct CDR3 sequences in the sample; about two fifths occur only once, and around 4% lies in the top ten. The trim removed 5 bases at V and 8 bases at J, leaving 6 bases unmatched. This CDR3 region has 14 residues. Germline V gives CDR1 SEHNR, CDR2 FQNEAQ (reference sequence). V is TRBV7-9 and J is TRBJ2-4; TRBD2 matches at 10 bases. The source of this sequence is an adult man with Graves' hyperthyroidism. Specimen: peripheral blood or thyroid tissue (not recorded which). The CDR3 region has the DNA TGTGCCAGCAGCACAGGGACTAGCGTGGACATTCAGTACTTC. It translates to CASSTGTSVDIQYF. Supplemented by reference TRBV7-9 and TRBJ2-4, the full variable domain reads DTGVSQNPRHKITKRGQNVTFRCDPISEHNRLYWYRQTLGQGPEFLTYFQNEAQLEKSRLLSDRFSAERPKGSFSTLEIQRTEQGDSAMYLCASSTGTSVDIQYFGAGTRLSVL.